Listed below are T cell receptor beta chains from one sample, sequenced in a study of PD-1 blockade in classical Hodgkin lymphoma. The table came from immunoSEQ multiplex PCR; TCRdb's copy has only in-frame clones and leaves some out. The data show roughly 100,000 clones, about 77% seen once. The starting material was peripheral blood mononuclear cells (PBMCs), obtained before the fourth cycle of nivolumab. The receptors derive from a human donor with classical Hodgkin lymphoma. The CDR3 runs from the conserved cysteine through the conserved F or W. D genes are given only for firm matches. Rows give clone size only sometimes, using once, few, many, or a class for an expanded clone.

J: TRBJ2-5
D: TRBD2
size: NA
V: TRBV6-5
CDR3: CASSYSSGRQTQYF
DNA: TGTGCCAGCAGTTACTCTAGCGGGAGACAGACCCAGTACTTC

J: TRBJ1-3
D: NA
size: once
V: TRBV18
CDR3: CASSPQGPGNTIYF
DNA: TGTGCCAGCTCCCCACAGGGTCCCGGAAACACCATATATTTT

J: TRBJ1-4
D: NA
size: NA
V: TRBV27
CDR3: CASSLRGRHEKLFF
DNA: TGTGCCAGCAGTTTACGGGGGCGCCATGAAAAACTGTTTTTT

J: TRBJ2-2
D: NA
size: NA
V: TRBV12-5
CDR3: CASGPQENTGELFF
DNA: TGTGCTAGTGGCCCACAGGAAAACACCGGGGAGCTGTTTTTT

J: TRBJ1-3
D: TRBD1
size: NA
V: TRBV10-3
CDR3: CAIRDTGDSGNTIYF
DNA: TGTGCCATCAGGGACACAGGGGACTCTGGAAACACCATATATTTT

J: TRBJ2-2
D: NA
size: NA
V: TRBV4-1
CDR3: CASSPGVVGELFF
DNA: TGCGCCAGCAGCCCAGGGGTGGTCGGGGAGCTGTTTTTT

J: TRBJ1-4
D: NA
size: NA
V: TRBV19
CDR3: CASSRPKGNEKLFF
DNA: TGTGCCAGTAGTCGACCGAAGGGTAATGAAAAACTGTTTTTT

J: TRBJ2-1
D: NA
size: NA
V: TRBV7-8
CDR3: CASSPYGPGVEVNEQFF
DNA: TGTGCCAGCAGCCCATACGGGCCGGGAGTTGAAGTCAATGAGCAGTTCTTC

J: TRBJ1-3
D: NA
size: NA
V: TRBV10-3
CDR3: CAIMRDGGNTIYF
DNA: TGTGCCATCATGAGGGACGGTGGAAACACCATATATTTT

J: TRBJ2-3
D: TRBD1
size: once
V: TRBV5-1
CDR3: CASSSGTGEDTQYF
DNA: TGCGCCAGCAGCTCCGGGACAGGGGAAGATACGCAGTATTTT

J: TRBJ1-2
D: NA
size: NA
V: TRBV7-9
CDR3: CASSLWGRASNYGYTF
DNA: TGTGCCAGCAGCTTATGGGGCAGAGCCTCTAACTATGGCTACACCTTC

J: TRBJ2-5
D: NA
size: few
V: TRBV11-2
CDR3: CASSLGVTSPETQYF
DNA: TGTGCCAGCAGCTTAGGGGTCACTTCCCCAGAGACCCAGTACTTC

J: TRBJ2-2
D: TRBD2
size: NA
V: TRBV6-4
CDR3: CASRRNGLAAGELFF
DNA: TGTGCCAGCCGTCGGAATGGACTAGCGGCCGGGGAGCTGTTTTTT

J: TRBJ2-1
D: TRBD2
size: NA
V: TRBV10-3
CDR3: CAISERRLAGEANEQFF
DNA: TGTGCCATCAGTGAGCGGAGACTAGCGGGAGAGGCCAATGAGCAGTTCTTC

J: TRBJ1-4
D: TRBD1
size: NA
V: TRBV2
CDR3: CASMGTGGGEKLFF
DNA: TGTGCCAGTATGGGGACAGGGGGCGGGGAAAAACTGTTTTTT

J: TRBJ1-2
D: NA
size: NA
V: TRBV7-2
CDR3: CASSLGGGTNYGYTF
DNA: TGTGCCAGCAGCTTAGGAGGAGGTACTAACTATGGCTACACCTTC

J: TRBJ1-1
D: NA
size: NA
V: TRBV2
CDR3: CASSSQGGTEAFF
DNA: TGTGCCAGCAGTAGCCAGGGAGGCACTGAAGCTTTCTTT

J: TRBJ2-5
D: TRBD1
size: once
V: TRBV28
CDR3: CASRPNRGLLQETQYF
DNA: TGTGCCAGCAGGCCGAACAGGGGGCTACTCCAAGAGACCCAGTACTTC

J: TRBJ2-7
D: NA
size: NA
V: TRBV28
CDR3: CASRLSGSSYEQYF
DNA: TGTGCCAGCAGACTCTCCGGGAGCTCCTACGAGCAGTACTTC

J: TRBJ1-5
D: TRBD1
size: NA
V: TRBV19
CDR3: CASRPDRGNQPQHF
DNA: TGTGCCAGTAGACCAGACAGGGGCAATCAGCCCCAGCATTTT

J: TRBJ2-3
D: NA
size: NA
V: TRBV4-3
CDR3: CASSQDFTDTQYF
DNA: TGCGCCAGCAGCCAAGACTTCACAGATACGCAGTATTTT

J: TRBJ1-1
D: NA
size: NA
V: TRBV7-2
CDR3: CASSLPPRTEAFF
DNA: TGTGCCAGCAGCTTACCACCGCGGACTGAAGCTTTCTTT

J: TRBJ2-1
D: NA
size: NA
V: TRBV7-3
CDR3: CASSLNGNSYNEQFF
DNA: TGTGCCAGCAGCTTAAACGGTAATTCCTACAATGAGCAGTTCTTC

J: TRBJ2-2
D: NA
size: NA
V: TRBV5-1
CDR3: CASSLVVSAGTGELFF
DNA: TGCGCCAGCAGCTTGGTTGTTAGTGCGGGCACCGGGGAGCTGTTTTTT

J: TRBJ2-7
D: TRBD2
size: NA
V: TRBV7-2
CDR3: CASSYGLAGGGHEQYF
DNA: TGTGCCAGCAGCTACGGACTAGCGGGAGGAGGGCACGAGCAGTACTTC

J: TRBJ2-7
D: TRBD2
size: NA
V: TRBV9
CDR3: CASSVDWAGVGHEQYF
DNA: TGTGCCAGCAGCGTAGACTGGGCGGGAGTGGGTCACGAGCAGTACTTC

J: TRBJ1-1
D: NA
size: NA
V: TRBV6-5
CDR3: CASSYSPPSATEAFF
DNA: TGTGCCAGCAGTTACTCGCCCCCGAGTGCCACTGAAGCTTTCTTT

J: TRBJ1-2
D: TRBD1
size: NA
V: TRBV5-4
CDR3: CASSSGQGANYGYTF
DNA: TGTGCCAGCAGCAGCGGACAGGGGGCCAACTATGGCTACACCTTC

J: TRBJ1-1
D: TRBD1
size: NA
V: TRBV10-3
CDR3: CAISDSTGGTEAFF
DNA: TGTGCCATCAGTGACTCGACAGGGGGCACTGAAGCTTTCTTT

J: TRBJ1-2
D: NA
size: NA
V: TRBV19
CDR3: CASSIGVRGNYGYTF
DNA: TGTGCCAGTAGTATTGGGGTACGGGGCAACTATGGCTACACCTTC

J: TRBJ2-3
D: NA
size: NA
V: TRBV6-6
CDR3: CASSYRTGTDTQYF
DNA: TGTGCCAGCAGTTACCGGACTGGCACAGATACGCAGTATTTT

J: TRBJ1-4
D: NA
size: NA
V: TRBV28
CDR3: CASSLIREGEKLFF
DNA: TGTGCCAGCAGTTTAATCAGGGAGGGGGAAAAACTGTTTTTT

J: TRBJ1-6
D: NA
size: NA
V: TRBV25-1
CDR3: CASSEGGALYNSPLHF
DNA: TGTGCCAGCAGTGAAGGTGGGGCCCTCTATAATTCACCCCTCCACTTT

J: TRBJ2-2
D: TRBD2
size: NA
V: TRBV7-2
CDR3: CASSLARTSGIVGELFF
DNA: TGTGCCAGCAGCTTAGCCAGGACTAGCGGGATTGTCGGGGAGCTGTTTTTT

J: TRBJ2-2
D: TRBD1
size: NA
V: TRBV27
CDR3: CASSPGTGAANAGELFF
DNA: TGTGCCAGCAGCCCCGGGACAGGGGCTGCGAACGCCGGGGAGCTGTTTTTT

J: TRBJ1-1
D: NA
size: NA
V: TRBV25-1
CDR3: CASSQNTEAFF
DNA: TGTGCCAGCAGTCAAAACACTGAAGCTTTCTTT

J: TRBJ2-1
D: NA
size: few
V: TRBV18
CDR3: CASSPPSLGDEQFF
DNA: TGTGCCAGCTCACCACCTAGTTTAGGGGATGAGCAGTTCTTC

J: TRBJ2-7
D: NA
size: NA
V: TRBV18
CDR3: CASSPLAVSYEQYF
DNA: TGTGCCAGCTCACCTTTGGCGGTCTCCTACGAGCAGTACTTC

J: TRBJ2-7
D: TRBD1
size: NA
V: TRBV7-7
CDR3: CASSAGTGGGEQYF
DNA: TGTGCTAGCTCTGCCGGGACAGGGGGCGGTGAGCAGTACTTC

J: TRBJ1-3
D: NA
size: NA
V: TRBV19
CDR3: CAVKEFGGNTIYF
DNA: TGTGCCGTAAAGGAATTTGGTGGAAACACCATATATTTT

J: TRBJ2-7
D: TRBD1
size: few
V: TRBV19
CDR3: CASSMRTGDLTYEQYF
DNA: TGTGCCAGTAGTATGCGGACAGGGGACCTTACCTACGAGCAGTACTTC

J: TRBJ1-2
D: NA
size: NA
V: TRBV5-4
CDR3: CASSSIGGSNYGYTF
DNA: TGTGCCAGCAGCTCAATAGGGGGTTCTAACTATGGCTACACCTTC

J: TRBJ1-1
D: NA
size: NA
V: TRBV7-9
CDR3: CASSLIGDTEAFF
DNA: TGTGCCAGCAGCTTAATCGGGGACACTGAAGCTTTCTTT

J: TRBJ1-1
D: TRBD1
size: NA
V: TRBV9
CDR3: CASSVGDRVRGMNTEAFF
DNA: TGTGCCAGCAGCGTAGGGGACAGGGTGAGGGGCATGAACACTGAAGCTTTCTTT

J: TRBJ1-4
D: TRBD1
size: NA
V: TRBV5-6
CDR3: CASSKWTGPPAEKLFF
DNA: TGTGCCAGCAGCAAATGGACAGGGCCCCCCGCGGAAAAACTGTTTTTT

J: TRBJ2-7
D: NA
size: NA
V: TRBV28
CDR3: CASSLSWGEQYF
DNA: TGTGCCAGCAGTTTATCCTGGGGGGAGCAGTACTTC

J: TRBJ2-1
D: NA
size: NA
V: TRBV27
CDR3: CASSFKGRSSYNEQFF
DNA: TGTGCCAGCAGTTTCAAGGGCAGGAGCTCCTACAATGAGCAGTTCTTC

J: TRBJ2-3
D: NA
size: NA
V: TRBV6-6
CDR3: CASPPGGTWGTDTQYF
DNA: TGTGCCAGCCCCCCCGGAGGTACTTGGGGCACAGATACGCAGTATTTT